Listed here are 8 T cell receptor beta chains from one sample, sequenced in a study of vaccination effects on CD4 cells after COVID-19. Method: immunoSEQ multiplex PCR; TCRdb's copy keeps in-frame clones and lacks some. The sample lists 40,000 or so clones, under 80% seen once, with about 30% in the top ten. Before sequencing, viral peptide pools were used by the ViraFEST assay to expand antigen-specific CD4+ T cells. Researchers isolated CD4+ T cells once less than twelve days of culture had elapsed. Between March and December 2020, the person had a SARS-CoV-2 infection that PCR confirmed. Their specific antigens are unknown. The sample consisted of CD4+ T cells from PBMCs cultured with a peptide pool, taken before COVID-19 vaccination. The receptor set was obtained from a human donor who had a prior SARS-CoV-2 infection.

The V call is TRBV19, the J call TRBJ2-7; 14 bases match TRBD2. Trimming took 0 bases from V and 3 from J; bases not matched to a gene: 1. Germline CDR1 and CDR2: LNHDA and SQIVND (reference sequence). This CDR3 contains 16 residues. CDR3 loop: CASSIDGLAGGYEQYF. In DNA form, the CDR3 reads TGTGCCAGTAGTATAGACGGACTAGCGGGAGGCTACGAGCAGTACTTC.

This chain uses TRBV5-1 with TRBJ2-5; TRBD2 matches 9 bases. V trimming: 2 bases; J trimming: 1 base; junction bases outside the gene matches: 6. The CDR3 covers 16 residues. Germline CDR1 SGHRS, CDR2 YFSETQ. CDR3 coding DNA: TGCGCCAGCAGCTTACAACCTAGCGGGGTCCAAGAGACCCAGTACTTC. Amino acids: CASSLQPSGVQETQYF. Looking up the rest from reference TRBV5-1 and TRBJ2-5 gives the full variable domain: KAGVTQTPRYLIKTRGQQVTLSCSPISGHRSVSWYQQTPGQGLQFLFEYFSETQRNKGNFPGRFSGRQFSNSRSEMNVSTLELGDSALYLCASSLQPSGVQETQYFGPGTRLLVL.

The CDR3 is CASSSKTGTGSGEQYF. The CDR3 DNA reads as TGTGCCAGCAGCTCGAAGACCGGGACAGGGTCTGGAGAGCAGTACTTC. The chain links TRBV5-4 to TRBJ2-7, with 9 bases lining up with TRBD1. The CDR3 consists of 16 residues. The J segment lost 7 bases and the V segment lost 3 bases, leaving 14 bases of the junction unmatched. CDR1 SGHNT and CDR2 YYREEE come from the germline V gene (reference sequence).

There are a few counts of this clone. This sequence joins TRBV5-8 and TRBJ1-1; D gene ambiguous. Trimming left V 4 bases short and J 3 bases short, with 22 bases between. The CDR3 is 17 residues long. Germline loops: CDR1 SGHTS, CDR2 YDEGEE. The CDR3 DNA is TGTGCCAGCAGCCCCGGATTCGGAAGGACTGGGGACACTGAAGCTTTCTTT. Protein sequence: CASSPGFGRTGDTEAFF.

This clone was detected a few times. CDR3 in amino acids: CASSVSYPYEQYF. CDR3 DNA: TGTGCCAGCAGCGTAAGCTACCCCTACGAGCAGTACTTC. V and J are TRBV9 and TRBJ2-7; D remains unclear. Trimming pared 1 base from V and 2 bases from J, leaving 7 bases between. Germline CDR1 SGDLS, CDR2 YYNGEE. The CDR3 loop spans 13 amino acids.

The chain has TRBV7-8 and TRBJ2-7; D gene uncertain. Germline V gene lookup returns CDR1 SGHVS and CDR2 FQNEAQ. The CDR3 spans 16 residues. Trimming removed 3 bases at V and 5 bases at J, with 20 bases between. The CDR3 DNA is TGTGCCAGCAGCTTTTTCCGCGGCCCTGCTCTCGACGAGCAGTACTTC. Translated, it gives CASSFFRGPALDEQYF.

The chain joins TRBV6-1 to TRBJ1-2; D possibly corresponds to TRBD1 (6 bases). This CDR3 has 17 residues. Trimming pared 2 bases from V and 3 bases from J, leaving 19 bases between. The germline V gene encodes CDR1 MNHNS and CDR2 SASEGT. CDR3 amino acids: CASSEYWRGRFYYGYTF. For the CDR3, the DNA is TGTGCCAGCAGTGAATATTGGCGGGGGCGATTTTACTATGGCTACACCTTC.

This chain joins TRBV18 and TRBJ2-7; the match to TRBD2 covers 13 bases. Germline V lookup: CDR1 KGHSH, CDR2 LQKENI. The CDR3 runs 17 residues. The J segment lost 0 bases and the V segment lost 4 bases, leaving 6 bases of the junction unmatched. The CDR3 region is CASSQGTSGISSYEQYF. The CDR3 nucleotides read TGTGCCAGCTCACAAGGGACTAGCGGGATAAGCTCCTACGAGCAGTACTTC.